A selection of T cell receptor beta chains follows, all from one sample in a study of OX40 agonist ivuxolimab in advanced cancers. Measured with immunoSEQ multiplex PCR; TCRdb has only the in-frame clones, and not every one. The sample includes 75,000 to 100,000 clones, about 84% seen only once; the top ten take roughly 5%. Material: CD4+ or CD8+ T cells sorted from blood, obtained in a trial of the OX40 agonist ivuxolimab. The receptors were sampled from an adult with an advanced solid tumor such as melanoma, head and neck, liver or kidney cancer. Both conserved end residues are part of each CDR3. The D gene is left open where the match is weak. Some rows have no size entry. The others give once, few or many, or a class for an expanded clone.

clone size	D gene	V gene	J gene	CDR3 DNA	CDR3 protein
.	TRBD2	TRBV4-1	TRBJ2-3	TGCGCCAGCAGCTCTCCGGGACTAGCGGGAGTTGGGTTTACAGATACGCAGTATTTT	CASSSPGLAGVGFTDTQYF
.	TRBD1	TRBV11-2	TRBJ1-4	TGTGCCAGCAGCTTAGCGCGGACAGGGGGCCGAGAAAAACTGTTTTTT	CASSLARTGGREKLFF
.	.	TRBV7-2	TRBJ1-3	TGTGCCAGCAGCCCCTTTCGCCAGGCGGGAAACACCATATATTTT	CASSPFRQAGNTIYF
.	.	TRBV4-3	TRBJ1-1	TGCGCCAGCAGCCAGAAGGTGGAGAACACTGAAGCTTTCTTT	CASSQKVENTEAFF
.	TRBD1	TRBV18	TRBJ2-2	TGTGCCAGCTCTCTCACCGGGACAGTCACCGGGGAGCTGTTTTTT	CASSLTGTVTGELFF
.	.	TRBV20-1	TRBJ2-1	TGCAGTGCCTACGGGGGTCATGAGCAGTTCTTC	CSAYGGHEQFF
.	.	TRBV5-1	TRBJ1-2	TGCGCCAGCAGCTTCAGCTTTAACTATGGCTACACCTTC	CASSFSFNYGYTF
.	TRBD1	TRBV7-9	TRBJ1-4	TGTGCCAGCAGCCCCGGGACAGTAAATGAAAAACTGTTTTTT	CASSPGTVNEKLFF
.	.	TRBV10-3	TRBJ2-7	TGTGCCATCAGGGCGGAGGGGAAGGGAACCTACGAGCAGTACTTC	CAIRAEGKGTYEQYF
.	TRBD1	TRBV10-3	TRBJ2-7	TGTGCCATCAGTGGGGGGACAGGGAATGACGAGCAGTACTTC	CAISGGTGNDEQYF
few	.	TRBV9	TRBJ2-1	TGTGCCAGCAGCGTAGGACTAGAATACAATGAGCAGTTCTTC	CASSVGLEYNEQFF
.	TRBD1	TRBV18	TRBJ1-1	TGTGCCAGCTCACCATATCAGGGGGTCACTGAAGCTTTCTTT	CASSPYQGVTEAFF
.	TRBD1	TRBV11-2	TRBJ1-1	TGTGCCAGCAGCTTAAGGACAGGTATACTGAACACTGAAGCTTTCTTT	CASSLRTGILNTEAFF
.	TRBD1	TRBV7-2	TRBJ2-2	TGTGCCAGCAGCCTACGGACAGGGGGCACCGGGGAGCTGTTTTTT	CASSLRTGGTGELFF
.	.	TRBV6-6	TRBJ1-2	TGTGCCAGCAGTTACGGTGAGGACTATGGCTACACCTTC	CASSYGEDYGYTF
.	.	TRBV4-1	TRBJ2-7	TGCGCCAGCAGCCAAGATTGTCACTACGAGCAGTACTTC	CASSQDCHYEQYF
.	.	TRBV9	TRBJ2-1	TGTGCCAGCAGCGTTGAAGTGACCAACTACAATGAGCAGTTCTTC	CASSVEVTNYNEQFF
.	.	TRBV5-1	TRBJ1-6	TGCGCCAGCAGCGCTGTTGGGTCACCCCTCCACTTT	CASSAVGSPLHF
.	.	TRBV4-3	TRBJ2-1	TGCGCCAGCAGCCAAGAAGGTAGCTCCTACAATGAGCAGTTCTTC	CASSQEGSSYNEQFF
.	TRBD2	TRBV7-2	TRBJ2-7	TGTGCCAGCAGCTTAAATAGCGGGAGGGGCGAGCAGTACTTC	CASSLNSGRGEQYF
.	TRBD1	TRBV6-1	TRBJ1-2	TGTGCCAGCAGTGGCCCGGGACAGGGGGGTGGCTACACCTTC	CASSGPGQGGGYTF
.	TRBD1	TRBV27	TRBJ1-2	TGTGCCAGCAGTTTATTGGGACAGGGAAGCTACACCTTC	CASSLLGQGSYTF
once	.	TRBV19	TRBJ1-3	TGTGCCAGTAGTATAGGGAAAGTCTCTGGAAACACCATATATTTT	CASSIGKVSGNTIYF
.	TRBD2	TRBV18	TRBJ2-3	TGTGCCAGCTCACTTCAGCTAGCGGGAGGATCCACAGATACGCAGTATTTT	CASSLQLAGGSTDTQYF
many	.	TRBV7-9	TRBJ1-4	TGTGCCAGCAGCTTAGTGGATGAAAAACTGTTTTTT	CASSLVDEKLFF
.	.	TRBV6-5	TRBJ2-3	TGTGCCAGCAGTTACTCCCAGGGTCCAGATACGCAGTATTTT	CASSYSQGPDTQYF
many	TRBD2	TRBV7-9	TRBJ2-7	TGTGCCAGCAGCTTAGGGGGACTAGCGGGATCCTACGAGCAGTACTTC	CASSLGGLAGSYEQYF
.	TRBD1	TRBV6-1	TRBJ2-6	TGTGCCAGCAGTGATGGGGACAGGGGCCTCCTCTCGGCCAACGTCCTGACTTTC	CASSDGDRGLLSANVLTF
.	.	TRBV5-1	TRBJ2-7	TGCGCCAGCAGCTTGGCCAGGCTCCCCTACGAGCAGTACTTC	CASSLARLPYEQYF
once	.	TRBV6-5	TRBJ2-7	TGTGCCAGCAGAACCACGGACCGGACCTACGAGCAGTACTTC	CASRTTDRTYEQYF
few	.	TRBV4-3	TRBJ1-2	TGCGCCAGCAGCCAAGAGGGGACAATCTATGGCTACACCTTC	CASSQEGTIYGYTF
.	.	TRBV12-5	TRBJ2-7	TGTGCTAGTGGTTTGGACCAACGGTCGTACGAGCAGTACTTC	CASGLDQRSYEQYF
.	.	TRBV7-9	TRBJ1-1	TGTGCCAGCAGCTTACCCCGAGGGATGAACACTGAAGCTTTCTTT	CASSLPRGMNTEAFF
.	TRBD2	TRBV6-5	TRBJ2-7	TGTGCCACGGCCCTTAGCGGGGTAATCGAGCAGTACTTC	CATALSGVIEQYF
.	.	TRBV7-2	TRBJ2-7	TGTGCCAGCAGCTTAGTTTTCGAGCAGTACTTC	CASSLVFEQYF
.	TRBD1	TRBV7-3	TRBJ2-2	TGTGCCAGCAGCTTAACTTTAACAGGGGCGAAGAACACCGGGGAGCTGTTTTTT	CASSLTLTGAKNTGELFF
.	TRBD1	TRBV7-3	TRBJ2-7	TGTGCCAGCAGTTATACCGGGACAGGAGCCTACGAGCAGTACTTC	CASSYTGTGAYEQYF
.	.	TRBV7-2	TRBJ2-1	TGTGCCAGCAGCTTAAAGCAGACCAATGAGCAGTTCTTC	CASSLKQTNEQFF
.	.	TRBV18	TRBJ1-1	TGTGCCAGCTCACCAAGGAAAGAGAACACTGAAGCTTTCTTT	CASSPRKENTEAFF
.	.	TRBV6-1	TRBJ1-2	TGTGCCAGCAGTGGAGGGGTGTGGACGGGGGCTTCTGGCTACACCTTC	CASSGGVWTGASGYTF
.	TRBD2	TRBV7-8	TRBJ2-1	TGTGCCAGCAGCTTAGCGCTGCTAGCGGGAGGATGGAAGGGAGCAAATGAGCAGTTCTTC	CASSLALLAGGWKGANEQFF
.	.	TRBV28	TRBJ1-1	TGTGCCAGCAGTTTAGGCCGGCTGAACACTGAAGCTTTCTTT	CASSLGRLNTEAFF
.	TRBD1	TRBV18	TRBJ2-1	TGTGCCAGCTCACCGCGACAGGGGGCGAGGTACAATGAGCAGTTCTTC	CASSPRQGARYNEQFF